This paragraph reports one T cell receptor beta chain. The sample comes from a study of blood T cell repertoires in COVID-19. Libraries were prepared by immunoSEQ multiplex PCR; TCRdb keeps only in-frame clonotypes and omits some of them. The table has about 69,000 clones, 75% to 90% seen once. The CDR3 spans 20 residues. The V end was cut by 7 bases, the J end by 8 bases, with 37 bases between. Germline CDR1 is SGHRS and CDR2 is YFSETQ. V is TRBV5-1 and J is TRBJ1-3, with D possibly matching TRBD1 (5 bases). This sequence was found in a man aged 35 to 55 with COVID-19, enrolled during active disease. The sample consisted of peripheral blood. In DNA, the CDR3 is TGCGCCAGCCCCGCTGGCGCGCAGGGCTCTGGAAACCCCATCCAAGACACCATATATTTT. This encodes CASPAGAQGSGNPIQDTIYF.